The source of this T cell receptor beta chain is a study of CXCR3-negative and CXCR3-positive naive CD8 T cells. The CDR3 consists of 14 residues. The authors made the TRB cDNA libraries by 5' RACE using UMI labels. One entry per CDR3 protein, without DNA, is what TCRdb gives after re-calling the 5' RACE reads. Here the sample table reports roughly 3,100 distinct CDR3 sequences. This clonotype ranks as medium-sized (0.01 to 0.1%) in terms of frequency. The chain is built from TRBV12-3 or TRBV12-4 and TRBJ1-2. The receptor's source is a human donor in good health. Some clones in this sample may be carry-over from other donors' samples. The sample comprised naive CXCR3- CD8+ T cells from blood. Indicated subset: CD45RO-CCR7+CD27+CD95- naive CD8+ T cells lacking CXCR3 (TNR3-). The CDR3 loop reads CASSLGLGVYGYTF.